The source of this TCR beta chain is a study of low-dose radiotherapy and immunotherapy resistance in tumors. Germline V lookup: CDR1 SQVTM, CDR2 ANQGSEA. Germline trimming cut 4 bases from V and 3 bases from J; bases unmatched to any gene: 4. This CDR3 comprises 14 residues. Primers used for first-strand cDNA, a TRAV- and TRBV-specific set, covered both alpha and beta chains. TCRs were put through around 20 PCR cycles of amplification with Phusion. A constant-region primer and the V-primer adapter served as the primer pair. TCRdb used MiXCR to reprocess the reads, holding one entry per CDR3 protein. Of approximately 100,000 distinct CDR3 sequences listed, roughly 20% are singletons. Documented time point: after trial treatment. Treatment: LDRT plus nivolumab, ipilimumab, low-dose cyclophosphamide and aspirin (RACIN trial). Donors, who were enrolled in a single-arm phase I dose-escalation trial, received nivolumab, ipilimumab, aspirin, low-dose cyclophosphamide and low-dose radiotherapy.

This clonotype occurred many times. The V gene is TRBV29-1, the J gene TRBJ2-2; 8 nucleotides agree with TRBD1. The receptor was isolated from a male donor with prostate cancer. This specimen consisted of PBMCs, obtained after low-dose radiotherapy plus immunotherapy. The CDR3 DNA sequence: TGCAGCGTTGGGGCGACAGGGGACACCGGGGAGCTGTTTTTT. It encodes CSVGATGDTGELFF.